This T cell receptor (beta chain) was recovered during a study of T cell repertoires in cytomegalovirus infection. Study summary: HLA-B-restricted CMV epitopes that are well studied, plus recently identified HLA-C-restricted ones, were used by the study. Study results and caveats: The study identified carriers of CMV plus the relevant HLA from cumulative public TCR beta family frequency.

The CDR3 is made up of 15 amino acids. V trimming: 5 bases; J trimming: 4 bases; junction bases outside the gene matches: 7. Germline V gives CDR1 MDHEN, CDR2 SYDVKM. MiXCR, run by TCRdb on the reads, gives a single entry per CDR3 protein. The profile covers approximately 770,000 distinct CDR3 sequences, with about 29% appearing a single time and around 12% taken by the ten largest. Turning to this clonotype: Its target is unknown.

This specimen was cultured CD8+ T cells from PBMCs, taken from culture after CMV antigen stimulation. This TCR derives from a human donor in good health (CMV status not recorded). Some clones in this sample may be carry-over from other donors' samples. The rearrangement joins TRBV28 to TRBJ2-3; 9 nucleotides agree with TRBD2. The chain's CDR3 is CASSNSGGESDTQYF. DNA for the CDR3: TGTGCCAGCAGTAATAGCGGGGGAGAGTCAGATACGCAGTATTTT.